This T cell receptor (beta chain) was recovered during a study of blood T cell repertoires in COVID-19. Clones were read by immunoSEQ multiplex PCR, and TCRdb kept only the in-frame ones, dropping some. This table holds roughly 100,000 clones, about four fifths found once. The clonotype comes from a man older than 75 with COVID-19, enrolled during active disease. The source material was peripheral blood.

The CDR3 sequence is CASSLGQANYGYTF. In DNA form, the CDR3 reads TGTGCCAGCAGCTTGGGACAGGCTAACTATGGCTACACCTTC. The V gene is TRBV5-4, the J gene TRBJ1-2; possible D gene TRBD1, 6 bases. This CDR3 has 14 residues. The V end was cut by 0 bases, the J end by 0 bases, with 6 bases between. The germline V gene encodes CDR1 SGHNT and CDR2 YYREEE (reference sequence).